Described below is a single T cell receptor beta chain sequence and its context. The antigen remains undetermined. This specimen belongs to a study of T-cell memory formation after mild COVID-19. TCRdb ran MiXCR on the 5' RACE reads and lists one entry per CDR3 protein. The top ten hold approximately 5.1% of the sample, which has 100,000 to 120,000 distinct CDR3 sequences, roughly a sixth seen once. General study points: The authors left the SARS-CoV-2 specificity of second-wave clones peaking on day 37 unconfirmed. Some clones that responded were present in memory (sampled pre-infection), which suggests cross-reactive memory joined. Day 15 to 85 contracting clones showed balanced CD4/CD8; day 15 to 37 expanders favored CD4+. CM and EM subsets held most contracting CD4+ clones; EMRA held CD8+ ones.

Germline lookup yields CDR1 SEHNR and CDR2 FQNEAQ (reference sequence). This CDR3 has 14 amino acids. Trimming took off 5 bases at V and 4 bases at J, with 13 bases between the two ends. The chain combines TRBV7-9 with TRBJ2-3, with D uncertain. Specimen: PBMCs or a T cell subset sorted from them (not recorded which). The origin of this receptor is a man aged 18-30 years who had mild COVID-19 (a few samples of this study predate the infection). Cell type and time point are not known. The DNA for the CDR3 is TGTGCCAGCAGCACAAAGGCGAAGGCAGATACGCAGTATTTT. It translates to CASSTKAKADTQYF.